This T cell receptor (beta chain) was sequenced for a study of Tregs in tolerant kidney transplant recipients. Assay used: immunoSEQ multiplex PCR; TCRdb lists only in-frame clones, some missing. Of tens of thousands of clones listed, less than 95% are singletons. About this clone itself: Its antigen is undetermined.

Per germline, CDR1 SGHRS and CDR2 YFSETQ. The ends were cut back, 0 bases at V and 0 bases at J, with 7 bases in the middle. The CDR3 runs to 14 residues. Study outcomes and limitations: Findings come from small patient numbers and require larger validation.

This TCR derives from a human donor in good health. The chain is built from TRBV5-1 and TRBJ2-7, with D possibly matching TRBD1 (6 bases). Material for sequencing was Tregs from blood. For the CDR3, the DNA is TGCGCCAGCAGCTTGGGACAGGCCTCCTACGAGCAGTACTTC. Amino acids: CASSLGQASYEQYF. The entire variable domain, with the rest obtained from reference TRBV5-1 and TRBJ2-7, is as follows: KAGVTQTPRYLIKTRGQQVTLSCSPISGHRSVSWYQQTPGQGLQFLFEYFSETQRNKGNFPGRFSGRQFSNSRSEMNVSTLELGDSALYLCASSLGQASYEQYFGPGTRLTVT.